The sequence of this T cell receptor beta chain was determined in a study of monozygotic twins with inflammatory bowel disease. Broader study findings: Patients with IBD had less TCRbeta diversity (inverse Simpson) than their healthy co-twins.

No DNA is given; TCRdb re-called the 5' RACE reads and lists each CDR3 protein once. This table holds around 140,000 distinct CDR3 sequences. This CDR3 is 15 amino acids long. Germline loops: CDR1 MNHNS, CDR2 SASEGT. As to this clonotype: Its antigen is unidentified.

This chain connects TRBV6-1 to TRBJ2-7; lacking DNA, the TRBD1 call made by TCRdb goes unchecked. The specimen sequenced was blood. This clonotype was sampled from a human donor with ulcerative colitis or Crohn's disease, or a healthy co-twin of an affected twin (not recorded which). CDR3 residues: CASRLTGQVSYEQYF.